This T cell receptor beta chain is drawn from a study of T-cell memory formation after mild COVID-19. About the research overall: TCR clusters showed largely donor specificity. The study, taken as a whole, reports: Contracting clones localized mainly to CM and EM when CD4+ and mainly to EMRA when CD8+. Pre-infection memory showed some responding clones, and this suggested that cross-reactive memory joined.

Notes on this clonotype: Its antigen is unidentified.

5'RACE with constant-segment primers yielded barcoded, UMI-tagged TCR alpha and TCR beta cDNA libraries. One entry per CDR3 protein results from TCRdb running MiXCR on the 5' RACE reads. The profile shows about 400,000 distinct CDR3 sequences, about an eighth of them singletons. The sample was PBMCs or a T cell subset sorted from them (not recorded which). The receptor was derived from a man aged 18 to 30 who had mild COVID-19 (a few samples of this study predate the infection). Cell type and time point are not known.

The CDR3 loop reads CASSLATGDYEQYF. DNA of the CDR3: TGTGCCAGCAGCTTAGCGACAGGGGACTACGAGCAGTACTTC. This chain connects TRBV7-2 to TRBJ2-7, with 8 nucleotides matching TRBD1. Per the germline V gene, CDR1 is SGHTA and CDR2 is FQGNSA. The trim removed 0 bases at V and 3 bases at J, leaving 1 base unmatched. The CDR3 is 14 residues long.